The 12 T cell receptor beta chains given below trace back to one sample, sequenced in a study of CD8 T cells in ankylosing spondylitis. General study points: There was a TCR beta motif, made of fewer than 10 highly homologous variants, that appeared characteristic of ankylosing spondylitis blood.

TCRdb redid the calling of the 5' RACE reads with MiXCR, one entry per CDR3 protein. The sample has about 210,000 distinct CDR3 sequences; about 7% are singletons. No antigen is known for these receptors. The sequenced material came from blood, either unsorted or a sorted T cell fraction (not recorded which). All receptors derive from a male donor with ankylosing spondylitis.

V and J are TRBV18 and TRBJ2-7, with D possibly matching TRBD1 (6 bases). The CDR3 extends over 18 amino acids. V was cut by 2 bases and J by 4 bases, with 24 bases left in between. From germline, CDR1 is KGHSH and CDR2 LQKENI. The CDR3 nucleotides are TGTGCCAGCTCACCAGTCTACCCACCTTACCCCAGGGGTTACGAGCAGTACTTC. Its translation is CASSPVYPPYPRGYEQYF. Variable domain in full (rest from reference TRBV18 and TRBJ2-7): NAGVMQNPRHLVRRRGQEARLRCSPMKGHSHVYWYRQLPEEGLKFMVYLQKENIIDESGMPKERFSAEFPKEGPSILRIQQVVRGDSAAYFCASSPVYPPYPRGYEQYFGPGTRLTVT.

This clonotype was recorded at least ten times. This sequence joins TRBV7-9 and TRBJ2-7, with D maybe TRBD1 (5 bases). V lost 2 bases and J 3 bases, leaving 8 bases between the germline ends. Germline loops: CDR1 SEHNR, CDR2 FQNEAQ (reference sequence). The CDR3 loop spans 13 amino acids. CDR3 sequence: CASSLQGNYEQYF. CDR3 DNA: TGTGCCAGCAGCTTACAGGGTAACTACGAGCAGTACTTC.

J is TRBJ1-1 and V is TRBV15; D might be TRBD1 (6 bases). Trimming took off 0 bases at V and 2 bases at J, with 13 bases between the two ends. The CDR3 totals 16 residues. The V gene's germline CDR1 is LNHNV and CDR2 YYDKDF (reference sequence). In nucleotides, the CDR3 is TGTGCCACCAGCAGAGATCGGGGACACTCAAACACTGAAGCTTTCTTT. Encoded protein: CATSRDRGHSNTEAFF.

This clonotype was seen at least ten times. The CDR3 nucleotides are TGCGCCAGCAGCCAAGATCTCTTCCGACAGTCGACGAACACCGGGGAGCTGTTTTTT. As protein: CASSQDLFRQSTNTGELFF. The chain couples TRBV4-3 to TRBJ2-2; D might be TRBD1 (5 bases). The CDR3 length is 19 residues. CDR1 LGHNA and CDR2 YSLEER come from the germline V gene. The V and J ends lost 0 bases and 0 bases respectively, with 17 bases between them.

This clonotype was observed a handful of times. The chain links TRBV3-1 to TRBJ1-2; 8 bases map to TRBD1. V lost 4 bases to trimming and J lost 6 bases; unmatched junction nucleotides: 10. The germline V gene has CDR1 LGHDT and CDR2 YNNKEL (reference sequence). This CDR3 spans 15 amino acids. The CDR3, as DNA: TGTGCCAGCAGCCGAGCAGGACAGGGAGGGCATGGCTACACCTTC. Amino acid sequence: CASSRAGQGGHGYTF.

The CDR3 spells CASSWDRPMEKLFF. The CDR3 DNA reads as TGTGCCAGCAGCTGGGACAGGCCAATGGAAAAACTGTTTTTT. The chain has TRBV7-2 and TRBJ1-4; 8 bases agree with TRBD1. J gave up 8 bases and V 4 bases, and 6 bases lay outside the gene matches. From germline, CDR1 is SGHTA and CDR2 FQGNSA. CDR3 length: 14 amino acids.

At least ten counts were recorded for this clonotype. The chain employs TRBV7-2 and TRBJ2-1; 11 positions match TRBD2. The ends lost 5 bases at V and 2 bases at J; junction bases unmatched: 2. This CDR3 region has 15 residues. Germline values: CDR1 SGHTA, CDR2 FQGNSA. Written as DNA, the CDR3 is TGTGCCAGCAGCGAACTAGCGGGAGCCTACAATGAGCAGTTCTTC. It translates to CASSELAGAYNEQFF. The complete variable domain, with remaining parts taken from reference TRBV7-2 and TRBJ2-1, reads GAGVSQSPSNKVTEKGKDVELRCDPISGHTALYWYRQSLGQGLEFLIYFQGNSAPDKSGLPSDRFSAERTGGSVSTLTIQRTQQEDSAVYLCASSELAGAYNEQFFGPGTRLTVL.

This clonotype was seen many times. The CDR3 loop is CSAEWTRNNEQFF. The CDR3 bases are TGCAGCGCCGAGTGGACTAGGAACAATGAGCAGTTCTTC. The J gene is TRBJ2-1, the V gene TRBV29-1, with 7 bases identical to TRBD2. The V gene end was trimmed by 7 bases and the J gene end by 5 bases; junction bases not matched to a gene: 8. The germline V gene has CDR1 SQVTM and CDR2 ANQGSEA. CDR3 length: 13 residues.

This clonotype occurred many times. The rearrangement joins TRBV5-5 to TRBJ2-1, with 7 bases lining up with TRBD1. After removal of 6 bases from V and 2 bases from J, the junction contained 8 bases not matched to a gene. The CDR3 has 15 amino acids. CDR1 is SGHKS and CDR2 is YYEKEE in the germline V gene (reference sequence). The CDR3 nucleotides read TGTGCCAGCACCCCCGGGACAGTGACCTACAATGAGCAGTTCTTC. This encodes CASTPGTVTYNEQFF.

This clonotype has at least ten counts. The V and J genes are TRBV11-1 and TRBJ2-5; D is perhaps TRBD1 (6 bases). The CDR3 sequence is 18 residues long. The V and J ends lost 5 bases and 0 bases respectively, with 22 bases between them. Germline CDR1 is SGHAT and CDR2 is FQDESV (reference sequence). CDR3 residues: CASSQPPKKGQHQETQYF. CDR3 coding DNA: TGTGCCAGCAGCCAGCCCCCAAAAAAAGGACAGCACCAAGAGACCCAGTACTTC.

This clonotype showed up many times. The gene calls are TRBV5-1 and TRBJ2-3; possible D gene TRBD2, 5 bases. With 0 bases removed from V and 5 bases from J, the gap between germline ends came to 10 bases. This CDR3 region has 14 residues. Germline V gives CDR1 SGHRS, CDR2 YFSETQ. The CDR3 region has the DNA TGCGCCAGCAGCTTGGGTGGGAGCGGAGATACGCAGTATTTT. The encoded protein is CASSLGGSGDTQYF.

Ten or more counts support this clonotype. CDR3 in amino acids: CATSDRGRAPYNEQFF. In DNA, the CDR3 is TGTGCCACCAGTGATAGGGGGAGGGCCCCCTACAATGAGCAGTTCTTC. The chain employs TRBV24-1 and TRBJ2-1, with a weak D call TRBD2 (7 bases). The CDR3 runs to 16 residues. CDR1 and CDR2 (germline): KGHDR, SFDVKD. V gave up 3 bases and J gave up 2 bases, with 13 bases separating them.